This paragraph reports one TCR beta chain. The study enrolled healthy HIV-negative adults without recent acute infections or vaccinations as donors. This CDR3 has 15 amino acids. Trimming at V came to 7 bases and at J to 3 bases, leaving 11 bases not matched to a gene. From germline, CDR1 is MDHEN and CDR2 SYDVKM. This sample is drawn from a study of shared clonotypes between healthy human individuals. The repertoire was sequenced with immunoSEQ multiplex PCR; TCRdb's copy has only in-frame clones and lacks some. The sample lists about 500,000 clones, roughly 80% seen once, with approximately 12% in the top ten.

The receptor comes from a woman in her 40s in good health. Some clones in this sample may be carry-over from other donors' samples. V and J are TRBV28 and TRBJ1-1, with 7 bases that match TRBD1. The sequencing input was PBMCs. The CDR3 nucleotides read TGTGCCAGCACCTGGCGGGCAGGGGGATACACTGAAGCTTTCTTT. Translation gives CASTWRAGGYTEAFF.